What follows are 12 T cell receptor beta chains derived from one specimen sequenced in a study of identical twins. TCRdb reprocessed the 5' RACE reads with MiXCR, giving one entry per CDR3 protein. The sample has 450,000 or so distinct CDR3 sequences, 14% seen once. The data also belong to a second study, concerning yellow fever vaccine responses in identical twins.

The sequenced sample consisted of CD4+ T cells sorted from blood. These receptors came from a woman aged 18-29 years in good health.

The J gene is TRBJ2-7, the V gene TRBV27; 11 nucleotides match TRBD1. The germline CDR1 and CDR2 sequences are MNHEY and SMNVEV (reference sequence). There are 15 residues in the CDR3. The V segment lost 5 bases and the J segment 4 bases; nucleotides outside the gene matches: 7. The CDR3 protein is CASSQRTGGNYEQYF. The CDR3 DNA reads TGTGCCAGCAGTCAACGGACAGGGGGCAATTACGAGCAGTACTTC.

The V gene is TRBV19, the J gene TRBJ2-5; 8 bases map to TRBD1. CDR1 is LNHDA and CDR2 is SQIVND in the germline V gene (reference sequence). V shed 5 bases and J 5 bases; nucleotides not matched to a gene: 13. The CDR3 runs 16 residues. The CDR3, as DNA: TGTGCCAGTAGTTTTTCGTCGCAGGGGGCGCACGAGACCCAGTACTTC. Translation gives CASSFSSQGAHETQYF. Complete variable domain (other parts from reference TRBV19 and TRBJ2-5): DGGITQSPKYLFRKEGQNVTLSCEQNLNHDAMYWYRQDPGQGLRLIYYSQIVNDFQKGDIAEGYSVSREKKESFPLTVTSAQKNPTAFYLCASSFSSQGAHETQYFGPGTRLLVL.

There are a few counts of this clonotype. This chain uses TRBV10-3 with TRBJ1-2; 8 nucleotides line up with TRBD1. The V and J ends lost 5 bases and 4 bases, in that order; junction bases with no gene match: 9. The CDR3 runs 15 residues. Germline V CDR1 and CDR2: ENHRY, SYGVKD. CDR3 region: CAISHGTGDIYGYTF. The CDR3 coding sequence is TGTGCCATCAGTCACGGGACAGGAGATATCTATGGCTACACCTTC.

Only a few counts were recorded for this clonotype. This chain uses TRBV5-1 with TRBJ2-3; TRBD2 might be the D (6 bases). Germline loops: CDR1 SGHRS, CDR2 YFSETQ. The V and J ends lost 6 bases and 2 bases respectively, with 19 bases between them. The CDR3 contains 16 residues. The CDR3 sequence is CASTRARESSTDTQYF. CDR3 nucleotide sequence: TGCGCCAGCACCCGGGCCCGGGAGTCCTCCACAGATACGCAGTATTTT.

The chain carries TRBV18 and TRBJ2-5; no clear D gene. The CDR3 consists of 15 residues. Germline V gene lookup returns CDR1 KGHSH and CDR2 LQKENI. Trimming removed 0 bases at V and 2 bases at J, with 10 bases between. The CDR3, as DNA: TGTGCCAGCTCACCACCGGCCCAGACGCAAGAGACCCAGTACTTC. Its translation is CASSPPAQTQETQYF. The full variable domain, in which reference TRBV18 and TRBJ2-5 provide the parts outside the CDR3, is NAGVMQNPRHLVRRRGQEARLRCSPMKGHSHVYWYRQLPEEGLKFMVYLQKENIIDESGMPKERFSAEFPKEGPSILRIQQVVRGDSAAYFCASSPPAQTQETQYFGPGTRLLVL.

This clonotype was seen more than once but under ten times. The CDR3 bases are TGTGCCAGCAGCTTAGCGGGACTAGCTTTGAACATTCAGTACTTC. Amino acids: CASSLAGLALNIQYF. The genes are TRBV7-2 and TRBJ2-4, with 9 nucleotides matching TRBD2. The CDR3 runs 15 residues. V lost 0 bases to trimming and J lost 7 bases; unmatched junction nucleotides: 4. Germline V CDR1 and CDR2: SGHTA, FQGNSA.

The chain combines TRBV12-3 or TRBV12-4 with TRBJ1-5, with D uncertain. The CDR3 covers 15 residues. The germline V and J ends were trimmed by 0 bases and 2 bases, with 8 bases remaining between them. The CDR3 protein is CASSLARIGNQPQHF. CDR3 DNA: TGTGCCAGCAGTTTAGCGCGGATCGGCAATCAGCCCCAGCATTTT.

This clonotype was picked up a small number of times. The DNA for the CDR3 is TGCAGTGCTCCCAGCGGGGGTGGCACCTACGAGCAGTACTTC. Encoded protein: CSAPSGGGTYEQYF. The chain combines TRBV20-1 with TRBJ2-7; TRBD2 matches 8 bases. Germline V gene lookup returns CDR1 DFQATT and CDR2 SNEGSKA (reference sequence). The CDR3 is 14 residues long. With V trimmed by 5 bases and J by 2 bases, 8 bases remained unmatched.

The chain combines TRBV12-3 or TRBV12-4 with TRBJ2-7; no firm D call. The CDR3 is 13 amino acids. Trimming removed 8 bases at V and 4 bases at J, with 15 bases between. The chain's CDR3 is CASRLGASYEQYF. DNA for the CDR3: TGTGCCAGCCGCCTCGGCGCATCTTACGAGCAGTACTTC.

This clonotype was detected ten times or more. The chain has TRBV5-1 and TRBJ2-7, with 7 bases that match TRBD2. Germline CDR1 SGHRS, CDR2 YFSETQ. Trimming at V came to 3 bases and at J to 3 bases, leaving 0 bases not matched to a gene. The CDR3 consists of 12 residues. CDR3 region: CASSSGGYEQYF. CDR3 coding DNA: TGCGCCAGCAGCTCGGGGGGCTACGAGCAGTACTTC.

A few counts support this clonotype. The V and J genes are TRBV18 and TRBJ2-2; possibly TRBD1 for D (6 bases). This CDR3 contains 16 residues. CDR1 and CDR2 from the germline V gene are KGHSH and LQKENI. Between the trimmed V and J ends, which lost 6 bases and 2 bases, there was a span of 16 bases. CDR3 in amino acids: CASSATGLLNTGELFF. CDR3 DNA: TGTGCCAGCTCGGCGACAGGCTTACTAAACACCGGGGAGCTGTTTTTT.

The chain uses TRBV7-9 and TRBJ2-2; a possible D gene is TRBD2 (5 bases). The germline gives CDR1 SEHNR, CDR2 FQNEAQ (reference sequence). The CDR3 covers 15 residues. The V and J ends lost 5 bases and 5 bases respectively, with 15 bases between them. The CDR3 DNA reads as TGTGCCAGCAGCCCCCGAGCCCCGGGAACCGGGGAGCTGTTTTTT. As protein: CASSPRAPGTGELFF.